Sequencing of this T cell receptor (beta chain) was carried out in a study of OX40 agonist ivuxolimab in advanced cancers. Overall study context: Hepatocellular carcinoma, melanoma, renal cell or head and neck cancer occurred in dose-escalation patients.

Between the trimmed V and J ends, which lost 3 bases and 0 bases, there was a span of 8 bases. The CDR3 extends over 15 amino acids. Germline values: CDR1 MNHEY, CDR2 SMNVEV (reference sequence). Produced via immunoSEQ multiplex PCR; TCRdb's table is partial and in-frame only. The data show about 150,000 clones, less than 95% seen once. The material sequenced was CD4+ or CD8+ T cells sorted from blood, taken in a trial of the OX40 agonist ivuxolimab. This TCR came from an adult with an advanced solid tumor such as melanoma, head and neck, liver or kidney cancer. The chain joins TRBV27 to TRBJ1-4; D gene ambiguous. The CDR3, as DNA: TGTGCCAGCAGTTTGGGCGGGGCAACTAATGAAAAACTGTTTTTT. Protein: CASSLGGATNEKLFF.